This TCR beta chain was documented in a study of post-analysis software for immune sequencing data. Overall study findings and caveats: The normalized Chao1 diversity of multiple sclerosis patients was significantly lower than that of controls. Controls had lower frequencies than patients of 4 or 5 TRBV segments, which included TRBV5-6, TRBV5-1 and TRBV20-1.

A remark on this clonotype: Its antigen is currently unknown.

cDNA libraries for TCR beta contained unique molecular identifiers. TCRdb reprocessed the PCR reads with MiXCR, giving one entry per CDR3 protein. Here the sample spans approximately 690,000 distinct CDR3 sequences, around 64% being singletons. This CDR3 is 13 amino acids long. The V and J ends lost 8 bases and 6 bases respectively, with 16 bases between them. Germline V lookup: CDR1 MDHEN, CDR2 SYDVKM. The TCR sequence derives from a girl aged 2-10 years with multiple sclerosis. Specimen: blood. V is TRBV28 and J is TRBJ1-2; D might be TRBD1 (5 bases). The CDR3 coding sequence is TGTGCCAGCCTATACGGGGGGAAGGATGGCTACACCTTC. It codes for CASLYGGKDGYTF.